One and the same sample provided the 17 T cell receptor beta chains below, sequenced in a study of CD8+CD57+ T cells in acquired aplastic anemia. Genomic DNA constituted the template upon which TCR beta VDJ and CDR3 profiling was performed. Using its own MiXCR run on the reads, TCRdb lists one record per CDR3 protein. The sample lists about 130,000 distinct CDR3 sequences; roughly 50% were seen once. The sequencing input was sorted CD4+, CD8+, or CD8+CD57+ T cells (not recorded which) from PBMCs. These receptors came from a human donor in good health, serving as a control.

This clonotype was counted many times. This rearrangement joins TRBV5-6 to TRBJ2-3; 13 bases agree with TRBD2. The V gene end was trimmed by 4 bases and the J gene end by 2 bases; junction bases not matched to a gene: 4. CDR1 is SGHDT and CDR2 is YYEEEE in the germline V gene. The CDR3 is 16 residues long. This chain's CDR3 is CASSRTSGGFTDTQYF. CDR3 nucleotide sequence: TGTGCCAGCAGCCGGACTAGCGGGGGCTTCACAGATACGCAGTATTTT. The variable domain in full, with the rest retrieved from reference TRBV5-6 and TRBJ2-3, is DAGVTQSPTHLIKTRGQQVTLRCSPKSGHDTVSWYQQALGQGPQFIFQYYEEEERQRGNFPDRFSGHQFPNYSSELNVNALLLGDSALYLCASSRTSGGFTDTQYFGPGTRLTVL.

This clonotype was seen ten or more times. The genes are TRBV20-1 and TRBJ1-6; a weak D match, TRBD1 (6 bases). CDR1 is DFQATT and CDR2 is SNEGSKA in the germline V gene (reference sequence). Trimming took 2 bases from V and 0 from J, leaving 14 bases between them. This CDR3 region has 17 residues. The CDR3 loop is CSARSGGGRSYNSPLHF. CDR3 sequence (DNA): TGCAGTGCTAGATCGGGAGGGGGACGCTCCTATAATTCACCCCTCCACTTT.

The V call is TRBV29-1, the J call TRBJ2-3, with 9 positions matching TRBD2. Trimming at V came to 8 bases and at J to 3 bases, leaving 12 bases not matched to a gene. CDR1 and CDR2 (germline): SQVTM, ANQGSEA. The length of the CDR3 is 15 residues. The CDR3 here is CSLGSGGRRTDTQYF. The CDR3 DNA is TGCAGCCTGGGTAGCGGGGGAAGGAGGACAGATACGCAGTATTTT.

This clonotype was counted a few times. The chain links TRBV19 to TRBJ1-1; 8 bases agree with TRBD1. From germline, CDR1 is LNHDA and CDR2 SQIVND (reference sequence). The CDR3 loop spans 14 amino acids. Trimming removed 5 bases from V and 5 bases from J; junction bases left unmatched: 7. DNA of the CDR3: TGTGCCAGTAGTCCAACAGGGGGTAGGACTGAAGCTTTCTTT. It translates to CASSPTGGRTEAFF.

This clonotype was seen more than once but under ten times. At one boundary the junction diverges from the germline segment, which might be a read error. The chain uses TRBV15 and TRBJ1-2; D perhaps matches TRBD1 (6 bases). The CDR3 has 13 amino acids. Germline V CDR1 and CDR2: LNHNV, YYDKDF (reference sequence). The CDR3 here is CATSRREGRGYTF. The CDR3 DNA follows: TGTGCCACCAGCAGGCGGGAGGGGAGGGGGTACACCTTT. Full variable domain (missing parts from reference TRBV15 and TRBJ1-2): DAMVIQNPRYQVTQFGKPVTLSCSQTLNHNVMYWYQQKSSQAPKLLFHYYDKDFNNEADTPDNFQSRRPNTSFCFLDIRSPGLGDTAMYLCATSRREGRGYTFGSGTRLTVV.

J is TRBJ2-5 and V is TRBV7-2; 8 bases fit TRBD2. CDR3 length: 13 residues. V was pared by 6 bases and J by 4 bases, with 4 bases of the junction left unmatched. CDR1 is SGHTA and CDR2 is FQGNSA in the germline V gene. CDR3 loop: CASRRAGAETQYF. CDR3 DNA: TGTGCCAGCAGACGAGCGGGAGCAGAGACCCAGTACTTC. Complete variable domain (other parts from reference TRBV7-2 and TRBJ2-5): GAGVSQSPSNKVTEKGKDVELRCDPISGHTALYWYRQSLGQGLEFLIYFQGNSAPDKSGLPSDRFSAERTGGSVSTLTIQRTQQEDSAVYLCASRRAGAETQYFGPGTRLLVL.

The V call is TRBV11-2, the J call TRBJ2-1; 7 nucleotides agree with TRBD2. Per the germline V gene, CDR1 is SGHAT and CDR2 is FQNNGV. The junction had 9 bases not matched to a gene; V was cut back by 4 bases and J by 0 bases. This CDR3 is 17 amino acids long. CDR3 loop: CASSSGGSTSSYNEQFF. Here the CDR3 DNA reads TGTGCCAGCAGCTCGGGGGGAAGCACAAGCTCCTACAATGAGCAGTTCTTC.

This clonotype came up many times. The chain employs TRBV20-1 and TRBJ2-7; 13 bases fit TRBD2. Germline V gives CDR1 DFQATT, CDR2 SNEGSKA (reference sequence). CDR3 length: 14 amino acids. V trimming: 6 bases; J trimming: 1 base; junction bases outside the gene matches: 3. CDR3 bases: TGCAGTGCAAGACTAGCGGGGGGTTCCTACGAGCAGTACTTC. Its protein product is CSARLAGGSYEQYF.

This clonotype was picked up many times. This chain uses TRBV6-1 with TRBJ1-1; D uncertain. Between the trimmed V and J ends, which lost 7 bases and 1 base, there was a span of 13 bases. The CDR3 length is 14 residues. In germline, CDR1 is MNHNS, CDR2 SASEGT. The CDR3, as DNA: TGTGCCAGCACTACCGGGAGGCCGAACACTGAAGCTTTCTTT. Its protein product is CASTTGRPNTEAFF.

This clonotype was detected only once. The chain uses TRBV25-1 and TRBJ2-1, with 10 bases aligning to TRBD2. V was pared by 6 bases and J by 6 bases, with 11 bases of the junction left unmatched. In germline, CDR1 is MGHDK, CDR2 SYGVNS. This CDR3 comprises 16 residues. The CDR3 spells CASSRGSLAGVNEQFF. The CDR3 DNA is TGTGCCAGCAGCAGAGGCAGCCTAGCGGGAGTCAATGAGCAGTTCTTC. Supplemented by reference TRBV25-1 and TRBJ2-1, the full variable domain reads EADIYQTPRYLVIGTGKKITLECSQTMGHDKMYWYQQDPGMELHLIHYSYGVNSTEKGDLSSESTVSRIRTEHFPLTLESARPSHTSQYLCASSRGSLAGVNEQFFGPGTRLTVL.

This chain links TRBV4-1 with TRBJ1-6; D remains unclear. Trimming cost V 0 bases and J 6 bases, with 9 bases left between them. This CDR3 region has 15 residues. Germline-derived CDR1 and CDR2 are MGHRA and YSYEKL. The CDR3 protein is CASSQDEGSNSPLHF. Written as DNA, the CDR3 is TGCGCCAGCAGCCAAGACGAGGGCAGTAATTCACCCCTCCACTTT.

This rearrangement joins TRBV10-1 to TRBJ1-1; D is unclear. The CDR3 spans 13 residues. Germline lookup yields CDR1 WNHNN and CDR2 SYGVQD (reference sequence). V lost 2 bases to trimming and J lost 5 bases, with 9 bases between them. CDR3 sequence: CASSESRLTEAFF. In DNA, the CDR3 is TGCGCCAGCAGTGAGAGCCGGTTAACTGAAGCTTTCTTT.

The gene calls are TRBV20-1 and TRBJ2-5; D call uncertain. The CDR3 consists of 13 residues. Germline assignment: CDR1 DFQATT and CDR2 SNEGSKA (reference sequence). V lost 6 bases, J lost 3 bases, and 14 bases lay in between. The CDR3 DNA reads TGCAGTGCCCCGGACCGATTCAAAGAGACCCAGTACTTC. This sequence encodes CSAPDRFKETQYF.

This rearrangement joins TRBV25-1 to TRBJ2-5; no reliable D call. The germline CDR1 and CDR2 sequences are MGHDK and SYGVNS. CDR3 length: 8 residues. V was clipped by 9 bases and J by 4 bases, with 0 bases between them. The CDR3 protein is CARETQYF. DNA of the CDR3: TGTGCCAGAGAGACCCAGTACTTC.

This clonotype occurred many times. V is TRBV3-1 and J is TRBJ2-5; D is uncertain. Trimming stripped 0 bases from V and 3 bases from J, with 5 bases between. The CDR3 is made up of 13 amino acids. Germline V gene sequence: CDR1 LGHDT, CDR2 YNNKEL (reference sequence). Here the CDR3 reads CASSQDAEETQYF. CDR3 coding DNA: TGTGCCAGCAGCCAAGATGCGGAAGAGACCCAGTACTTC.

This sequence joins TRBV19 and TRBJ2-7; TRBD1 agrees at 10 bases. V dropped 4 bases and J dropped 0; count of bases not matched to a gene: 3. The CDR3 spans 15 residues. Germline assignment: CDR1 LNHDA and CDR2 SQIVND (reference sequence). In DNA form, the CDR3 reads TGTGCCAGTAGTAAGGACAGGGGGAGCTCCTACGAGCAGTACTTC. Its protein is CASSKDRGSSYEQYF.

This chain joins TRBV7-2 and TRBJ1-2; 8 nucleotides match TRBD1. CDR3 length: 14 residues. The germline CDR1 and CDR2 sequences are SGHTA and FQGNSA. V shed 5 bases and J 7 bases; nucleotides not matched to a gene: 9. The CDR3 nucleotides are TGTGCCAGCAGCAACCCGACAGGGGTTGGTGGCTACACCTTC. As protein: CASSNPTGVGGYTF.